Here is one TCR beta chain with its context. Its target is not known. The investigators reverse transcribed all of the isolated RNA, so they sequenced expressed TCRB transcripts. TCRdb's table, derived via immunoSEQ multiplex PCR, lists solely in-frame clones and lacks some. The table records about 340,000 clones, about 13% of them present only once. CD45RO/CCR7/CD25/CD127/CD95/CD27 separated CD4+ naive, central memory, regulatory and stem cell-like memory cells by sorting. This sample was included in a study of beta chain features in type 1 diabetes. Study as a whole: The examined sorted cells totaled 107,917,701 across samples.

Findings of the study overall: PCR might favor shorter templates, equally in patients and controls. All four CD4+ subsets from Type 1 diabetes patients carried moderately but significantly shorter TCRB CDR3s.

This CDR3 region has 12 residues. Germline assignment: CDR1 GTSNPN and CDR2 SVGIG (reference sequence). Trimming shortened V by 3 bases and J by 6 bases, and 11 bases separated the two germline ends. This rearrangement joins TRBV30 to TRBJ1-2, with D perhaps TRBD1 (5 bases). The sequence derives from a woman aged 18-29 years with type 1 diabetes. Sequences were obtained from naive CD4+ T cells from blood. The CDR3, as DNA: TGTGCCTGGAGCGGGGGGTTACATGGCTACACCTTC. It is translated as CAWSGGLHGYTF.